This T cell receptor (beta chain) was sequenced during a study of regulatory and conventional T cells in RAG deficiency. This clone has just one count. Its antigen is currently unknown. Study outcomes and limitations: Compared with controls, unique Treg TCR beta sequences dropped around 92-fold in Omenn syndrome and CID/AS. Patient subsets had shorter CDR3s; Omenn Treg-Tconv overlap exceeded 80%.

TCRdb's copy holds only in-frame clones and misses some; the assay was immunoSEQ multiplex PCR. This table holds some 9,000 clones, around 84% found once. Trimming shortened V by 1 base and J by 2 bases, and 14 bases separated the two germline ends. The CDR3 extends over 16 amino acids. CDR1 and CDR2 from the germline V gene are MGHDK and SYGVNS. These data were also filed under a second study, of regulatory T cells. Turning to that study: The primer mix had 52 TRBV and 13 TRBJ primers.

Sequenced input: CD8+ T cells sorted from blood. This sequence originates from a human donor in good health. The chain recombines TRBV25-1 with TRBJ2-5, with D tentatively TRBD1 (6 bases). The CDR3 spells CASSESADSSQETQYF. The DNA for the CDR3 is TGTGCCAGCAGTGAATCCGCGGACAGCTCTCAAGAGACCCAGTACTTC.